This TCR beta chain is from a study of shared T cell receptors in the human thymus. Repertoires were generated with immunoSEQ multiplex PCR, while TCRdb's copy carries only in-frame clones and drops some. This repertoire shows about 610,000 clones, over 75% found once; its top ten account for approximately 0.01%. CDR1 and CDR2 from the germline V gene are SGHTA and FQGNSA. Between the trimmed V and J ends, which lost 1 base and 5 bases, there was a span of 12 bases. The CDR3 has 14 residues. The same data also went into a second study, on human thymus T cells. As that study records: Thymus tissue was removed during corrective cardiac surgery.

The sequenced material came from thymocytes. This chain joins TRBV7-2 and TRBJ2-7; D remains ambiguous. The source is a boy under two years old with a congenital heart defect. Here the CDR3 DNA reads TGTGCCAGCAGCTTAGAACCCTTAGTACACGAGCAGTACTTC. Encoded protein: CASSLEPLVHEQYF.